These 10 T cell receptor beta chains were all obtained from the same sample, sequenced in a study of cytomegalovirus exposure and HLA in healthy donors. In the PCR, 60 Vbeta and 13 Jbeta primers were used. Clones were sequenced by immunoSEQ multiplex PCR, and TCRdb holds only the in-frame ones, with some missing. This repertoire shows some 120,000 clones, about 8.5% found once; its top ten account for 5.5%. The sequencing sample was made of PBMCs. Receptors originate from a man in his forties or fifties in good health and CMV-seronegative.

V is TRBV10-1 and J is TRBJ1-1, with a tentative D call TRBD1 (5 bases). There are 11 residues in the CDR3. Trimming removed 9 bases from V and 4 bases from J, with 9 bases in between. Per the germline V gene, CDR1 is WNHNN and CDR2 is SYGVQD (reference sequence). CDR3 loop: CARGLLTEAFF. CDR3 nucleotides: TGCGCCAGGGGACTGCTCACTGAAGCTTTCTTT.

This clone was recorded a few times. J is TRBJ1-1 and V is TRBV18, with TRBD1 matching over 10 bases. From germline, CDR1 is KGHSH and CDR2 LQKENI. The CDR3 spans 15 residues. Unmatched junction bases numbered 4, after V lost 3 bases and J lost 3 bases. CDR3 DNA: TGTGCCAGCTCACCTCTGGACAGGGGGGACACTGAAGCTTTCTTT. Its translation: CASSPLDRGDTEAFF.

This rearrangement joins TRBV28 to TRBJ2-7; no definite D call. Trimming removed 6 bases at V and 2 bases at J, with 14 bases between. The CDR3 consists of 14 residues. Germline loops: CDR1 MDHEN, CDR2 SYDVKM. CDR3 coding DNA: TGTGCCAGCAGCACTTCTAACCCCCCCTACGAGCAGTACTTC. Protein sequence: CASSTSNPPYEQYF.

This clone was found a few times. This chain uses TRBV27 with TRBJ2-7; D remains unclear. Germline V lookup: CDR1 MNHEY, CDR2 SMNVEV (reference sequence). The CDR3 spans 14 residues. Deletions cut 5 bases from V and 9 bases from J, with 20 bases between. CDR3 sequence reads: CASSESNFPVGQYF. The CDR3 nucleotides are TGTGCCAGCAGTGAATCGAACTTTCCCGTTGGGCAGTACTTC.

The table lists this clone with a few counts. The chain combines TRBV6-1 with TRBJ2-5; possibly TRBD2 for D (5 bases). The CDR3 has 15 residues. Trimming cost V 3 bases and J 2 bases, with 13 bases left between them. Germline CDR1 reads MNHNS; CDR2 reads SASEGT. The chain's CDR3 is CASSENRGFQETQYF. CDR3 DNA: TGTGCCAGCAGTGAGAACAGAGGGTTTCAAGAGACCCAGTACTTC.

This clone has a single count. The V gene is TRBV6-1, the J gene TRBJ1-3, with D perhaps TRBD1 (5 bases). This CDR3 has 19 residues. The V gene's germline CDR1 is MNHNS and CDR2 SASEGT. With 1 base removed from V and 2 bases from J, the gap between germline ends came to 21 bases. Here the CDR3 DNA reads TGTGCCAGCAGTGAAGTAGCTTGGAGGGGCGCGAGTCCTGGAAACACCATATATTTT. Protein sequence: CASSEVAWRGASPGNTIYF.

The chain couples TRBV10-1 to TRBJ2-3, with 11 bases fitting TRBD2. V lost 3 bases to trimming and J lost 5 bases; unmatched junction nucleotides: 4. Looked up from germline, CDR1 is WNHNN and CDR2 is SYGVQD (reference sequence). The CDR3 is 15 residues long. As DNA, the CDR3 is TGCGCCAGCAGTGATCCTAGCGGGGGGAAAGATACGCAGTATTTT. This sequence encodes CASSDPSGGKDTQYF.

This clone was detected only a few times. The gene calls are TRBV19 and TRBJ1-1; D is perhaps TRBD1 (6 bases). Germline V gene lookup returns CDR1 LNHDA and CDR2 SQIVND (reference sequence). The CDR3 is 14 amino acids. V was cut by 5 bases and J by 2 bases, with 12 bases left in between. The CDR3 spells CASSPNRVNTEAFF. The DNA of the CDR3 is TGTGCCAGTAGTCCCAACAGGGTTAACACTGAAGCTTTCTTT.

The chain couples TRBV6-1 to TRBJ1-5, with no clear D. Germline assignment: CDR1 MNHNS and CDR2 SASEGT. Trimming took 2 bases from V and 0 from J, leaving 8 bases between them. This CDR3 spans 15 amino acids. The CDR3 DNA follows: TGTGCCAGCAGTGAATTACAGAATAGCAATCAGCCCCAGCATTTT. This translates into CASSELQNSNQPQHF.

This clone occurred a few times. The chain links TRBV5-1 to TRBJ1-1; D gene uncertain. The CDR3 runs 15 residues. Germline lookup yields CDR1 SGHRS and CDR2 YFSETQ. V was pared by 4 bases and J by 1 base, with 14 bases between. Here the CDR3 DNA reads TGCGCCAGCAGCCCGCAGGTTAACGCGAACACTGAAGCTTTCTTT. Translation gives CASSPQVNANTEAFF.